This is a list of T cell receptor beta chains from one sample in a study of blood T cells in healthy people across ages. Each CDR3 protein is one row after TCRdb ran MiXCR on the 5' RACE reads. The profile shows over a million distinct CDR3 sequences, 42% of them singletons. The sequenced sample consisted of blood. Receptors originate from a woman aged 18-35 years in good health. Both conserved end residues are part of each CDR3. A D gene is named only where the DNA matches it firmly. Rows may omit the clone size; those that give it use once, few, many or a size class.

V: TRBV5-6; J: TRBJ2-5; size: few; D: -; CDR3: CASEGGQETQYF; DNA: TGTGCCAGCGAAGGCGGCCAAGAGACCCAGTACTTC
V: TRBV20-1; J: TRBJ2-7; size: -; D: TRBD2; CDR3: CSAQGLAGATYEQYF; DNA: TGCAGTGCGCAAGGACTAGCGGGGGCAACCTACGAGCAGTACTTC
V: TRBV18; J: TRBJ1-1; size: many; D: -; CDR3: CASSPGGNTEAFF; DNA: TGTGCCAGCTCACCCGGGGGGAACACTGAAGCTTTCTTT
V: TRBV12-3/TRBV12-4; J: TRBJ1-5; size: -; D: -; CDR3: CASTLGGTQPQHF; DNA: TGTGCCAGCACCTTGGGTGGTACTCAGCCCCAGCATTTT
V: TRBV20-1; J: TRBJ2-1; size: -; D: TRBD2; CDR3: CSRTSGRYEQFF; DNA: TGCAGCCGGACTAGCGGGAGGTATGAGCAGTTCTTC
V: TRBV27; J: TRBJ2-1; size: few; D: TRBD2; CDR3: CASSLGTSGGPYGNEQFF; DNA: TGTGCCAGCAGTTTAGGGACTAGCGGGGGGCCTTACGGAAATGAGCAGTTCTTC
V: TRBV25-1; J: TRBJ1-5; size: -; D: TRBD1; CDR3: CASSETDRDNQPQHF; DNA: TGTGCCAGCAGTGAAACTGACAGGGACAATCAGCCCCAGCATTTT
V: TRBV2; J: TRBJ2-2; size: -; D: -; CDR3: CASTGGGELFF; DNA: TGTGCCAGCACGGGTGGCGGGGAGCTGTTTTTT
V: TRBV21-1; J: TRBJ2-7; size: -; D: -; CDR3: CANAGQLSSYEQYF; DNA: TGTGCCAACGCGGGACAATTGAGCTCCTACGAGCAGTACTTC
V: TRBV30; J: TRBJ1-5; size: many; D: -; CDR3: CAWSVAGNQPQHF; DNA: TGTGCCTGGAGTGTAGCCGGGAATCAGCCCCAGCATTTT
V: TRBV4-1; J: TRBJ1-4; size: -; D: -; CDR3: CASSQDSSANEKLFF; DNA: TGCGCCAGCAGCCAAGATTCCTCGGCTAATGAAAAACTGTTTTTT
V: TRBV20-1; J: TRBJ2-7; size: -; D: -; CDR3: CSARDNRVGTTSSYEQYF; DNA: TGCAGTGCTAGAGATAACAGGGTCGGGACCACCTCGTCCTACGAGCAGTACTTC
V: TRBV2; J: TRBJ2-1; size: -; D: -; CDR3: CASRETQFMRNEQFF; DNA: TGTGCCAGCAGGGAAACGCAGTTCATGAGGAATGAGCAGTTCTTC
V: TRBV28; J: TRBJ1-2; size: -; D: -; CDR3: CASTITASYGYTF; DNA: TGTGCCAGCACCATCACAGCATCCTATGGCTACACCTTC
V: TRBV6-2/TRBV6-3; J: TRBJ1-2; size: many; D: -; CDR3: CASSYSGSYGYTF; DNA: TGTGCCAGCAGTTACTCAGGGAGCTATGGCTACACCTTC
V: TRBV6-2/TRBV6-3; J: TRBJ2-4; size: -; D: TRBD1; CDR3: CASSYPMGKWGQQYF; DNA: TGTGCCAGCAGTTACCCAATGGGGAAGTGGGGACAGCAGTACTTC
V: TRBV12-3/TRBV12-4; J: TRBJ2-1; size: few; D: -; CDR3: CASSRRALRNEQFF; DNA: TGTGCCAGCAGTAGGAGGGCCTTACGAAATGAGCAGTTCTTC
V: TRBV2; J: TRBJ2-4; size: few; D: -; CDR3: CASSDSRGVDIQYF; DNA: TGTGCCAGCAGTGATTCCAGGGGGGTTGACATTCAGTACTTC
V: TRBV28; J: TRBJ1-1; size: -; D: -; CDR3: CASSFPRDAEAFF; DNA: TGTGCCAGCAGTTTCCCCAGGGACGCTGAAGCTTTCTTT
V: TRBV20-1; J: TRBJ2-1; size: few; D: TRBD2; CDR3: CSARDLRLAGYNEQFF; DNA: TGCAGTGCTAGAGATCTGAGGCTAGCGGGGTACAATGAGCAGTTCTTC